These T cell receptor beta chains were read from a single sample in a study of a mutant IDH1 vaccine in newly diagnosed glioma. Their recognized antigens are unknown. The assay was immunoSEQ multiplex PCR, and TCRdb's table has in-frame clones only and misses some. The sample yields 27,000 or so clones, roughly 84% seen once. Sample: PBMCs, taken from a glioma patient whose treatment included an IDH1 peptide vaccine. The receptors were sampled from a man in his forties or fifties with glioma. Some clones in this sample may be carry-over from other donors' samples. The CDR3 runs from the conserved cysteine through the conserved F or W. Each record gives: J gene, V gene, D gene, CDR3 length, clone size, CDR3 protein, CDR3 DNA. D genes are given only for firm matches. The listing skips clone size in some rows; elsewhere it reads once, few, many or a size class.

TRBJ2-6 TRBV5-6 . 14 once CASSLTPGANVLTF TGTGCCAGCAGCCTGACCCCTGGGGCCAACGTCCTGACTTTC
TRBJ2-4 TRBV5-4 . 12 . CASSLDSGGLDF TGTGCCAGCAGCTTGGATTCAGGGGGGTTGGACTTC
TRBJ1-5 TRBV7-6 . 15 few CASSSGPYSNQPQHF TGTGCCAGCAGCTCGGGACCTTATAGCAATCAGCCCCAGCATTTT
TRBJ1-1 TRBV5-6 . 13 . CASSLGWYTEAFF TGTGCCAGCAGCTTGGGGTGGTACACTGAAGCTTTCTTT
TRBJ1-5 TRBV6-5 TRBD1 15 . CASSSSTGVKQPQHF TGTGCCAGCAGTAGTTCCACAGGGGTGAAACAGCCCCAGCATTTT
TRBJ2-1 TRBV7-2 . 15 . CASSLAVGSFDEQFF TGTGCCAGCAGCTTAGCGGTTGGGAGTTTCGATGAGCAGTTCTTC
TRBJ1-4 TRBV5-4 TRBD1 16 . CASSLPTGQGNEKLFF TGTGCCAGCAGCTTGCCAACGGGACAGGGAAATGAAAAACTGTTTTTT
TRBJ2-2 TRBV4-3 . 15 . CASSQDPASTGELFF TGCGCCAGCAGCCAAGATCCGGCGTCTACCGGGGAGCTGTTTTTT
TRBJ1-6 TRBV6-5 . 13 few CASSRIVPGPLHF TGTGCCAGCAGCCGGATCGTCCCCGGTCCCCTCCACTTT
TRBJ2-5 TRBV19 TRBD2 16 . CASSKRLGGAKETQYF TGTGCCAGTAGTAAACGTCTCGGGGGGGCCAAAGAGACCCAGTACTTC
TRBJ2-1 TRBV6-1 TRBD2 15 . CASTPQRGSNNEQFF TGTGCCAGCACCCCGCAGCGGGGGAGCAACAATGAGCAGTTCTTC
TRBJ1-2 TRBV13 TRBD1 17 . CASSFLRPGGFNYGYTF TGTGCCAGCAGCTTTCTGAGGCCAGGGGGCTTTAACTATGGCTACACCTTC
TRBJ1-2 TRBV2 TRBD1 13 few CASSRDREYGYTF TGTGCCAGCAGCAGGGACAGAGAATATGGCTACACCTTC
TRBJ2-5 TRBV18 TRBD2 19 . CASSPLNGLAGGLEETQYF TGTGCCAGCTCACCACTAAACGGACTAGCGGGGGGCCTGGAAGAGACCCAGTACTTC
TRBJ2-5 TRBV5-1 . 14 . CASKEASAQETQYF TGCGCCAGCAAGGAGGCTAGCGCCCAAGAGACCCAGTACTTC
TRBJ2-3 TRBV9 TRBD2 16 . CASSSSGGLSTDTQYF TGTGCCAGCAGCTCCAGCGGGGGATTGAGCACAGATACGCAGTATTTT